The T cell receptor beta chain under discussion was sequenced for a study of PD-1 blockade in classical Hodgkin lymphoma. Study-wide results and caveats: Significant TCR diversity gains by C4D1 occurred in CD4+ but not CD8+ cells.

Data came from immunoSEQ multiplex PCR; TCRdb stores just in-frame clones and leaves some out. This table has roughly 40,000 clones, less than 75% appearing once. From germline, CDR1 is SGHDT and CDR2 YYEEEE. The germline V and J ends were trimmed by 0 bases and 3 bases, with 10 bases remaining between them. This CDR3 has 14 residues. A remark on this clone: Its antigen remains unknown.

Time point given: cycle 4 day 1 (C4D1), after five to seven weeks of nivolumab. Every single patient, without exception, relapsed after autologous stem cell transplantation, and brentuximab vedotin exposure varied. This material consisted of peripheral blood mononuclear cells (PBMCs), taken before the fourth cycle of nivolumab. The genes are TRBV5-6 and TRBJ2-7; D may be TRBD1 (5 bases). This sequence was found in a human donor with classical Hodgkin lymphoma. This CDR3 reads CASSLEGFLYEQYF. The CDR3 DNA is TGTGCCAGCAGCTTGGAGGGGTTTCTCTACGAGCAGTACTTC.